One and the same sample provided the 18 T cell receptor beta chains below, sequenced in a study of post-analysis software for immune sequencing data. No antigen has been identified for these receptors. Findings of the study overall: Patients showed TRBV5-6, TRBV5-1 and TRBV20-1 among roughly 5 TRBV segments more frequent than in controls.

TCR beta cDNA libraries had unique molecular identifiers. TCRdb re-derived calls from the PCR reads in MiXCR, one entry per CDR3 protein. The profile shows about 570,000 distinct CDR3 sequences, around a third of them singletons. Material: blood. The receptors shown here come from a girl aged 2 to 17 with multiple sclerosis.

This chain uses TRBV12-3 or TRBV12-4 with TRBJ2-5, with D uncertain. Trimming removed 4 bases from V and 2 bases from J, with 11 bases in between. The CDR3 covers 14 residues. CDR3 bases: TGTGCCAGCAGTTCACTTGGACGGCAAGAGACCCAGTACTTC. It specifies CASSSLGRQETQYF.

The chain has TRBV18 and TRBJ2-7; weak D call: TRBD2 (5 bases). The CDR3 length is 15 residues. V dropped 3 bases and J dropped 5 bases, with 17 bases sitting between them. Germline V gene sequence: CDR1 KGHSH, CDR2 LQKENI. This CDR3 is CASSPSMDSMDEQYF. The CDR3 DNA follows: TGTGCCAGCTCACCCAGTATGGACTCTATGGACGAGCAGTACTTC.

This clonotype was found a few times. This could be a read error, since a much larger clone is one nucleotide away. The chain is built from TRBV29-1 and TRBJ2-5; D remains unclear. The CDR3 has 9 residues. Germline V gene lookup returns CDR1 SQVTM and CDR2 ANQGSEA. Trimming pared 3 bases from V and 5 bases from J, leaving 1 base between. The CDR3 region is CSVDETQYF. The CDR3 DNA reads as TGCAGCGTTGACGAGACCCAGTACTTC. Supplemented by reference TRBV29-1 and TRBJ2-5, the full variable domain reads SAVISQKPSRDICQRGTSLTIQCQVDSQVTMMFWYRQQPGQSLTLIATANQGSEATYESGFVIDKFPISRPNLTFSTLTVSNMSPEDSSIYLCSVDETQYFGPGTRLLVL.

This sequence joins TRBV5-1 and TRBJ2-4, with D perhaps matching TRBD1 (8 bases). Trimming removed 0 bases at V and 7 bases at J, with 11 bases between. The length of the CDR3 is 14 residues. In germline, CDR1 is SGHRS, CDR2 YFSETQ. The CDR3 sequence is CASSLEQGGNIQYF. CDR3 coding DNA: TGCGCCAGCAGCTTGGAACAGGGGGGGAACATTCAGTACTTC.

CDR3 DNA: TGTGCCAGCGGGGATCTGGGTGAAAAACTGTTTTTT. Encoded protein: CASGDLGEKLFF. The chain joins TRBV6-5 to TRBJ1-4, with D hard to call. The CDR3 loop spans 12 amino acids. Germline lookup yields CDR1 MNHEY and CDR2 SVGAGI. V was clipped by 8 bases and J by 7 bases, with 11 bases between them.

This sequence joins TRBV5-1 and TRBJ2-5, with D perhaps TRBD1 or TRBD2 (5 bases each). The V end was cut by 3 bases, the J end by 3 bases, with 9 bases between. The CDR3 has 13 residues. Germline lookup yields CDR1 SGHRS and CDR2 YFSETQ. CDR3 in amino acids: CASSWGREETQYF. The CDR3, as DNA: TGCGCCAGCAGCTGGGGACGAGAAGAGACCCAGTACTTC.

The chain employs TRBV20-1 and TRBJ1-5, with a tentative D call TRBD1 (5 bases). Trimming shortened V by 6 bases and J by 6 bases, and 18 bases separated the two germline ends. The CDR3 length is 14 residues. CDR1 and CDR2 from the germline V gene are DFQATT and SNEGSKA (reference sequence). CDR3 nucleotide sequence: TGCAGTGCGCAAGGTCGGGGGATAGGTCAGCCCCAGCATTTT. Encoded protein: CSAQGRGIGQPQHF.

The chain has TRBV19 and TRBJ1-2; D remains ambiguous. CDR3 length equals 13 residues. Trimming shortened V by 7 bases and J by 7 bases, and 16 bases separated the two germline ends. Germline CDR1 and CDR2: LNHDA and SQIVND (reference sequence). The CDR3 DNA reads TGTGCCAGTACCAAACCGGCGGGGATTGGCTACACCTTC. Protein product: CASTKPAGIGYTF.

This clonotype has more than one count but fewer than ten. The genes are TRBV29-1 and TRBJ1-1; 7 bases match TRBD1. CDR3 size: 15 residues. Germline V lookup: CDR1 SQVTM, CDR2 ANQGSEA. V dropped 4 bases and J dropped 4; count of bases not matched to a gene: 12. DNA for the CDR3: TGCAGCGTTGTGCCCGGACAGGAGGCTGGCACTGAAGCTTTCTTT. Residues: CSVVPGQEAGTEAFF.

Turning to this clonotype: The junction differs from germline at one of its ends, possibly a read error. The J gene is TRBJ1-2, the V gene TRBV29-1; TRBD1 agrees at 7 bases. Per germline, CDR1 SQVTM and CDR2 ANQGSEA. The CDR3 contains 16 residues. CDR3 amino acids: CGVEDLRTGANYGYTF. CDR3 nucleotide sequence: TGCGGCGTTGAAGATCTACGGACAGGTGCTAACTATGGCTACACCTTC.

The chain has TRBV29-1 and TRBJ1-5, with D maybe TRBD1 (5 bases). The length of the CDR3 is 13 residues. Germline V gene sequence: CDR1 SQVTM, CDR2 ANQGSEA. Trimming stripped 4 bases from V and 2 bases from J, with 9 bases between. The CDR3 is CSVGGNGNQPQHF. CDR3 coding DNA: TGCAGCGTTGGGGGGAACGGCAATCAGCCCCAGCATTTT.

This clonotype has only a few counts. The genes are TRBV6-5 and TRBJ2-5; D not certain. The closer fit of TRBJ2-4 to the DNA end suggests the J call may be wrong. Germline assignment: CDR1 MNHEY and CDR2 SVGAGI. The CDR3 sequence is 16 residues long. The CDR3 DNA sequence: TGTGCCAGCAGTTACTCGAAATTCGTTGGCGAAAACATTCAGTACTTC. Translated: CASSYSKFVGENIQYF.

The chain joins TRBV6-1 to TRBJ1-5; D gene unclear. CDR1 and CDR2 (germline): MNHNS, SASEGT. Trimming shortened V by 7 bases and J by 5 bases, and 21 bases separated the two germline ends. The CDR3 extends over 16 amino acids. This CDR3 reads CASIMRPKSVDQPQHF. CDR3 nucleotides: TGTGCCAGCATAATGAGGCCGAAGAGTGTAGATCAGCCCCAGCATTTT.

This clonotype appeared a few times. V and J are TRBV3-1 and TRBJ2-1; no firm D call. This CDR3 comprises 13 residues. V lost 0 bases and J lost 15, with 15 bases in between. CDR1 and CDR2 from the germline V gene are LGHDT and YNNKEL (reference sequence). The CDR3 sequence: CASSQEAESKLFF. CDR3 sequence (DNA): TGTGCCAGCAGCCAAGAGGCCGAGAGTAAACTGTTCTTC.

This clonotype was seen at least ten times. The chain recombines TRBV6-6 with TRBJ2-5; D remains unclear. This CDR3 region has 14 residues. Germline V CDR1 and CDR2: MNHNY, SVGAGI (reference sequence). Trimming removed 6 bases at V and 5 bases at J, with 16 bases between. Here the CDR3 DNA reads TGTGCCAGCAGCCCTAACCAGGCCGGGGAGACCCAGTACTTC. Amino acid sequence: CASSPNQAGETQYF.

The chain links TRBV27 to TRBJ2-3; 7 positions agree with TRBD2. CDR1 is MNHEY and CDR2 is SMNVEV in the germline V gene (reference sequence). The CDR3 loop spans 15 amino acids. Trimming cost V 8 bases and J 4 bases; bases outside gene matches: 12. The CDR3 loop reads CASRFLAAYADTQYF. The CDR3 DNA follows: TGTGCCAGCCGGTTTCTAGCGGCCTACGCAGATACGCAGTATTTT.

The chain is built from TRBV12-3 or TRBV12-4 and TRBJ2-7; no reliable D call. The CDR3 has 11 residues. Trimming shortened V by 2 bases and J by 6 bases, and 5 bases separated the two germline ends. CDR3 residues: CASSLLAEQYF. The CDR3 DNA reads as TGTGCCAGCAGTTTATTGGCCGAGCAGTACTTC.

The V gene is TRBV3-1, the J gene TRBJ1-1; D is uncertain. In germline, CDR1 is LGHDT, CDR2 YNNKEL (reference sequence). CDR3 length: 12 residues. V lost 1 base and J 10 bases, leaving 10 bases between the germline ends. The CDR3 loop is CASSQVGRGAFF. DNA of the CDR3: TGTGCCAGCAGCCAAGTGGGAAGAGGAGCTTTCTTT.